This T cell receptor (beta chain) was documented in a study of lymphopenia after photon versus proton radiotherapy. Study results and caveats: A bigger post-nadir fall in TCR diversity correlated inversely with survival time in deceased patients. Oligoclonal CD8+ Temra expansion after nadir drove photon patients' diversity drop.

Method: immunoSEQ multiplex PCR; TCRdb's copy keeps in-frame clones and lacks some. The sample has roughly 41,000 clones, about 85% seen once. To note about this clone: Its antigen is unknown.

The material sequenced was peripheral blood, taken from a patient treated with photon-based radiotherapy. The TCR comes from a man aged 50 to 60 with gastric cancer.

The CDR3 loop reads CASSYSVGSYTGELFF. CDR3 DNA sequence: TGTGCCAGCAGTTACTCTGTGGGCTCGTATACCGGGGAGCTGTTTTTT. The chain carries TRBV6-5 and TRBJ2-2, with D unclear. From germline, CDR1 is MNHEY and CDR2 SVGAGI. The CDR3 spans 16 residues. Deletions cut 0 bases from V and 5 bases from J, with 13 bases between.